Presented here are 14 T cell receptor beta chains from one specimen sequenced in a study of T cell changes during pregnancy in multiple sclerosis. Repertoires were generated with immunoSEQ multiplex PCR, while TCRdb's copy carries only in-frame clones and drops some. This table has some 80,000 clones, 85% to 95% appearing once. The sequencing used CD4+ T cells from peripheral blood mononuclear cells, collected after pregnancy. The receptors were gathered from a female donor with multiple sclerosis, enrolled in a pregnancy study.

The V gene is TRBV30, the J gene TRBJ1-3, with D hard to call. The CDR3 sequence is 13 residues long. From germline, CDR1 is GTSNPN and CDR2 SVGIG (reference sequence). CDR3 in DNA: TGTGTGGGCGGGCGGGCCGATGGAAACACCATATATTTT. Translated: CVGGRADGNTIYF. Full variable domain (rest looked up from reference TRBV30 and TRBJ1-3): SQTIHQWPATLVQPVGSPLSLECTVEGTSNPNLYWYRQAAGRGLQLLFYSVGIGQISSEVPQNLSASRPQDRQFILSSKKLLLSDSGFYLCVGGRADGNTIYFGEGSWLTVV.

The chain employs TRBV2 and TRBJ2-1, with 8 bases matching TRBD2. J was trimmed by 10 bases and V by 2 bases; bases with no gene match: 4. CDR1 and CDR2 from the germline V gene are SNHLY and FYNNEI. This CDR3 comprises 13 residues. The CDR3 bases are TGTGCCAGCAGTGAATCGTTAGCGGGGGAGCAGTTCTTC. Protein: CASSESLAGEQFF.

J is TRBJ1-1 and V is TRBV28; TRBD1 matches 9 bases. Germline V gives CDR1 MDHEN, CDR2 SYDVKM. This CDR3 contains 14 residues. Losses at the gene ends were 0 bases for V and 4 bases for J; bases not matched to a gene: 0. Here the CDR3 DNA reads TGTGCCAGCAGTTTATGGACAGGGGGCACTGAAGCTTTCTTT. It specifies CASSLWTGGTEAFF.

This clone has a single count. This chain links TRBV2 with TRBJ2-5; 10 bases are a match to TRBD2. The CDR3 runs to 15 residues. With 6 bases clipped from V and 4 bases from J, the junction kept 8 bases outside the gene matches. The V gene's germline CDR1 is SNHLY and CDR2 FYNNEI. The CDR3 DNA reads as TGTGCCAGCAGCAACAGCGGGAGGGCAACAGAGACCCAGTACTTC. Residues: CASSNSGRATETQYF. Full variable domain (missing parts from reference TRBV2 and TRBJ2-5): EPEVTQTPSHQVTQMGQEVILRCVPISNHLYFYWYRQILGQKVEFLVSFYNNEISEKSEIFDDQFSVERPDGSNFTLKIRSTKLEDSAMYFCASSNSGRATETQYFGPGTRLLVL.

The V and J genes are TRBV28 and TRBJ1-2; 8 bases match TRBD1. The length of the CDR3 is 12 residues. Germline V CDR1 and CDR2: MDHEN, SYDVKM. The V segment lost 5 bases and the J segment 5 bases; nucleotides outside the gene matches: 1. The CDR3 protein is CASSRTGYGYTF. The CDR3, as DNA: TGTGCCAGCAGTAGGACAGGGTATGGCTACACCTTC.

The rearrangement joins TRBV6-5 to TRBJ2-7; 7 bases are shared with TRBD2. Germline V gene sequence: CDR1 MNHEY, CDR2 SVGAGI. V trimming: 5 bases; J trimming: 4 bases; junction bases outside the gene matches: 8. This CDR3 is 14 amino acids long. The CDR3 DNA is TGTGCCAGCAGTCGCCGGGGACTATCTTACGAGCAGTACTTC. It codes for CASSRRGLSYEQYF.

The chain has TRBV19 and TRBJ1-3, with 11 bases that match TRBD1. The CDR3 is 16 residues long. V dropped 3 bases and J dropped 5; count of bases not matched to a gene: 6. CDR1 is LNHDA, CDR2 SQIVND, per germline (reference sequence). The CDR3 region is CASSILGQGARNTIYF. The CDR3 bases are TGTGCCAGTAGTATTCTCGGACAGGGGGCAAGAAACACCATATATTTT.

This rearrangement joins TRBV29-1 to TRBJ2-1; 7 nucleotides align to TRBD2. CDR1 and CDR2 (germline): SQVTM, ANQGSEA. V lost 7 bases, J lost 7 bases, and 13 bases stayed unmatched. This CDR3 region has 14 residues. CDR3 protein: CSAGGSGTGNEQFF. In DNA, the CDR3 is TGCAGCGCCGGGGGGTCAGGGACGGGTAATGAGCAGTTCTTC.

The rearrangement joins TRBV30 to TRBJ1-5; 8 positions agree with TRBD1. The germline V gene encodes CDR1 GTSNPN and CDR2 SVGIG (reference sequence). The CDR3 covers 14 residues. V shed 4 bases, J shed 7 bases, and the junction held 9 bases outside the gene matches. CDR3 amino acids: CAWNQDRGEQPQHF. The CDR3 DNA reads TGTGCCTGGAACCAAGACAGGGGAGAGCAGCCCCAGCATTTT.

Comment on this clone: Other nucleotide sequences from this sample produce the same CDR3. The chain links TRBV5-1 to TRBJ2-1; 7 positions agree with TRBD2. The CDR3 has 13 amino acids. The ends lost 0 bases at V and 6 bases at J; junction bases unmatched: 0. Per the germline V gene, CDR1 is SGHRS and CDR2 is YFSETQ. CDR3 in DNA: TGCGCCAGCAGCTTGGCGGGGGGCAATGAGCAGTTCTTC. Its translation is CASSLAGGNEQFF.

This sequence joins TRBV30 and TRBJ2-7, with D tentatively TRBD1 (6 bases). This CDR3 is built from 17 residues. Trimming left V 1 base short and J 2 bases short, with 21 bases between. Germline loops: CDR1 GTSNPN, CDR2 SVGIG (reference sequence). The CDR3 sequence: CAWSADLTGQRTYEQYF. CDR3 in DNA: TGTGCCTGGAGTGCCGACCTGACGGGACAAAGAACCTACGAGCAGTACTTC.

The genes are TRBV27 and TRBJ1-2, with 10 bases matching TRBD1. CDR1 and CDR2 (germline): MNHEY, SMNVEV (reference sequence). Trimming cost V 4 bases and J 2 bases; bases outside gene matches: 7. The CDR3 spans 16 residues. CDR3 in amino acids: CASSYTWGQGNYGYTF. CDR3 bases: TGTGCCAGCAGTTACACCTGGGGACAGGGGAACTATGGCTACACCTTC.

J is TRBJ2-7 and V is TRBV2; 12 bases map to TRBD2. Germline V lookup: CDR1 SNHLY, CDR2 FYNNEI. V lost 2 bases to trimming and J lost 2 bases; unmatched junction nucleotides: 4. This CDR3 is built from 16 residues. CDR3 amino acids: CASSELAGGQAYEQYF. The CDR3 DNA reads TGTGCCAGCAGTGAACTAGCGGGAGGGCAAGCCTACGAGCAGTACTTC.

The gene calls are TRBV11-1 and TRBJ2-3, with TRBD2 matching 7 bases. V gave up 5 bases and J gave up 5 bases; unmatched junction bases: 10. Germline V gives CDR1 SGHAT, CDR2 FQDESV (reference sequence). There are 15 residues in the CDR3. The CDR3 reads CASSQIAGMVDTQYF. The CDR3 DNA reads as TGTGCCAGCAGCCAAATAGCGGGTATGGTAGATACGCAGTATTTT.